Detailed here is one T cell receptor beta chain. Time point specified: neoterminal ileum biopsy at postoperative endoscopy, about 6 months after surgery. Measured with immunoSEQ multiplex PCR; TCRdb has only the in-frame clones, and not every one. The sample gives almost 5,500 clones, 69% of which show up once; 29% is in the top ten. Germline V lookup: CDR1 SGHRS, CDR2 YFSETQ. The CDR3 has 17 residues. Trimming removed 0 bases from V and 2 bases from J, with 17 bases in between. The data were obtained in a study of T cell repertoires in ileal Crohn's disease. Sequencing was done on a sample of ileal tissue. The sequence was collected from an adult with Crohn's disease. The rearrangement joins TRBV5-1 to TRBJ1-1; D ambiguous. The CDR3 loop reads CASSLGPGGEANTEAFF. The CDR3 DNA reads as TGCGCCAGCAGCTTGGGGCCTGGCGGGGAAGCAAACACTGAAGCTTTCTTT.